The 23 T cell receptor beta chains in this list originate from one sample, sequenced in a study of blood T cells in healthy people across ages. A second PCR, run for roughly 6 to 11 cycles, used a sample-barcoded 5' primer plus a J-beta primer mix. From the 5' RACE reads, TCRdb called clonotypes with MiXCR, one entry per CDR3 protein. The table includes over 1,200,000 distinct CDR3 sequences, approximately 60% detected once. Sequenced sample: blood. Receptors originate from a man younger than 30 in good health.

Here the CDR3 DNA reads TGCAGCGCCCGAGAGGGGGGCCAAAACATTCAGTACTTC. It yields the protein CSAREGGQNIQYF. This chain links TRBV29-1 with TRBJ2-4; the D gene could be TRBD1 or TRBD2 (6 bases each). Germline assignment: CDR1 SQVTM and CDR2 ANQGSEA. The V gene lost 7 bases and the J gene lost 5 bases, with 15 bases spanning the gap. The CDR3 sequence is 13 residues long. The whole variable domain, remainder taken from reference TRBV29-1 and TRBJ2-4, is SAVISQKPSRDICQRGTSLTIQCQVDSQVTMMFWYRQQPGQSLTLIATANQGSEATYESGFVIDKFPISRPNLTFSTLTVSNMSPEDSSIYLCSAREGGQNIQYFGAGTRLSVL.

Turning to this clonotype: A much more abundant neighbour one base away suggests this may be a read error. This chain links TRBV10-3 with TRBJ1-5; D ambiguous. This CDR3 has 16 amino acids. The V gene's germline CDR1 is ENHRY and CDR2 SYGVKD. CDR3 nucleotide sequence: TGTGCCATCAGTGAGGTTCAGAACTGGAGCAATCGGCCCCAGCATTTT. Protein: CAISEVQNWSNRPQHF.

This clonotype was seen repeatedly, ten times or more. The DNA of the CDR3 is TGTGCCAGCAGTTTCGGACAGGCCTACGAGCAGTACTTC. Encoded protein: CASSFGQAYEQYF. This chain uses TRBV7-2 with TRBJ2-7; 7 bases map to TRBD1. This CDR3 comprises 13 residues. Germline assignment: CDR1 SGHTA and CDR2 FQGNSA. Trimming took 6 bases from V and 2 from J; bases not matched to a gene: 4. The full variable domain, its missing parts supplied by reference TRBV7-2 and TRBJ2-7, is GAGVSQSPSNKVTEKGKDVELRCDPISGHTALYWYRQSLGQGLEFLIYFQGNSAPDKSGLPSDRFSAERTGGSVSTLTIQRTQQEDSAVYLCASSFGQAYEQYFGPGTRLTVT.

V is TRBV5-1 and J is TRBJ2-3; no definite D call. Looked up from germline, CDR1 is SGHRS and CDR2 is YFSETQ. The CDR3 extends over 16 amino acids. V was pared by 3 bases and J by 2 bases, with 16 bases between. The CDR3 here is CASSSPVRLATDTQYF. CDR3 coding DNA: TGCGCCAGCAGCTCCCCCGTCCGTCTCGCCACAGATACGCAGTATTTT.

This CDR3 reads CSVDLLTAGSSYNEQFF. The CDR3 nucleotides read TGCAGCGTTGACCTACTAACCGCGGGGAGCTCCTACAATGAGCAGTTCTTC. The chain uses TRBV29-1 and TRBJ2-1; D perhaps matches TRBD2 (6 bases). V shed 3 bases and J shed 0 bases, with 18 bases lying between them. The CDR3 extends over 17 amino acids. Germline CDR1 reads SQVTM; CDR2 reads ANQGSEA.

The V and J genes are TRBV14 and TRBJ2-3; 7 bases agree with TRBD2. Trimming took 4 bases from V and 0 from J; bases not matched to a gene: 1. The CDR3 is 14 amino acids. Looked up from germline, CDR1 is SGHDN and CDR2 is FVKESK. CDR3 sequence (DNA): TGTGCCAGCAGCCCAGCGGGAAGCACAGATACGCAGTATTTT. Protein product: CASSPAGSTDTQYF.

The gene calls are TRBV12-3 or TRBV12-4 and TRBJ1-5; D remains ambiguous. The V and J ends lost 1 base and 5 bases respectively, with 6 bases between them. The CDR3 contains 13 residues. The CDR3 DNA reads TGTGCCAGCAGTTTAGGACTTTATCAGCCCCAGCATTTT. Amino acids: CASSLGLYQPQHF.

The chain employs TRBV4-3 and TRBJ2-3; 9 positions agree with TRBD1. The trim removed 4 bases at V and 4 bases at J, leaving 9 bases unmatched. The CDR3 consists of 16 residues. Germline V gives CDR1 LGHNA, CDR2 YSLEER. The CDR3 sequence: CASSPENRGLADTQYF. The CDR3 coding sequence is TGCGCCAGCAGCCCAGAAAACAGGGGGCTTGCAGATACGCAGTATTTT.

The rearrangement links TRBV7-9 to TRBJ2-7, with D possibly TRBD1 on 5 matching bases. The CDR3 runs to 13 residues. The V end lost 5 bases, the J end lost 5 bases, and 13 bases lay between the germline ends. The germline V gene encodes CDR1 SEHNR and CDR2 FQNEAQ (reference sequence). CDR3: CASSPPRAHEQYF. Here the CDR3 DNA reads TGTGCCAGCAGCCCCCCCAGGGCCCACGAGCAGTACTTC.

This sequence joins TRBV20-1 and TRBJ1-6, with 7 bases identical to TRBD1. The CDR3 extends over 17 amino acids. The V segment lost 0 bases and the J segment 9 bases; nucleotides outside the gene matches: 14. The germline V gene encodes CDR1 DFQATT and CDR2 SNEGSKA (reference sequence). The CDR3 loop is CSARDIGTANLGSPLHF. The CDR3 DNA reads TGCAGTGCTAGAGATATCGGGACAGCCAACCTGGGTTCACCCCTCCACTTT.

The gene calls are TRBV15 and TRBJ2-3; D may correspond to TRBD1 or TRBD2 (6 bases each). The CDR3 contains 16 residues. The V end was cut by 0 bases, the J end by 5 bases, with 15 bases between. Looked up from germline, CDR1 is LNHNV and CDR2 is YYDKDF (reference sequence). As DNA, the CDR3 is TGTGCCACCAGCAGAGATAGGGGGGCGCAGGGAGATACGCAGTATTTT. It is translated as CATSRDRGAQGDTQYF.

The sample holds one count of this clonotype. The J gene is TRBJ1-1, the V gene TRBV20-1, with 9 bases fitting TRBD1. Trimming took 6 bases from V and 2 from J; bases not matched to a gene: 10. The CDR3 has 15 residues. Germline V CDR1 and CDR2: DFQATT, SNEGSKA (reference sequence). As DNA, the CDR3 is TGCAGTGCCCTTCGACAGGGGGGTACCAACACTGAAGCTTTCTTT. Protein product: CSALRQGGTNTEAFF.

The chain couples TRBV3-1 to TRBJ2-1, with 12 bases that match TRBD2. Germline V gene sequence: CDR1 LGHDT, CDR2 YNNKEL (reference sequence). After removal of 0 bases from V and 12 bases from J, the junction contained 9 bases not matched to a gene. The CDR3 length is 16 residues. CDR3 nucleotides: TGTGCCAGCAGCCAAGATGTGCTAGCGGGGGGGTCGGGGCAGTTCTTC. It codes for CASSQDVLAGGSGQFF.

This clonotype was detected a few times. This chain joins TRBV6-2 or TRBV6-3 and TRBJ2-1; 7 bases are shared with TRBD2. The CDR3 loop spans 14 amino acids. The junction had 5 bases not matched to a gene; V was cut back by 5 bases and J by 4 bases. The germline V gene has CDR1 MNHEY and CDR2 SVGEGT. DNA of the CDR3: TGTGCCAGCAGTAGCGGGGATGGGTACAATGAGCAGTTCTTC. Its translation: CASSSGDGYNEQFF.

The gene calls are TRBV15 and TRBJ2-1; D gene uncertain. CDR3 size: 12 residues. The V gene lost 3 bases and the J gene lost 10 bases, with 10 bases spanning the gap. The V gene's germline CDR1 is LNHNV and CDR2 YYDKDF (reference sequence). The CDR3 loop is CATSRITGEQFF. The CDR3 bases are TGTGCCACCAGCAGGATTACTGGCGAGCAGTTCTTC.

In its sample, this clonotype was seen once. This chain connects TRBV29-1 to TRBJ1-1; D ambiguous. V was pared by 4 bases and J by 6 bases, with 18 bases between. The CDR3 spans 14 residues. Germline assignment: CDR1 SQVTM and CDR2 ANQGSEA. The CDR3 nucleotides read TGCAGCGTTGCGTTCGCAGGAGCTTTGTCTGAAGCTTTCTTT. The encoded protein is CSVAFAGALSEAFF. Drawing the rest from reference TRBV29-1 and TRBJ1-1, the complete variable domain is SAVISQKPSRDICQRGTSLTIQCQVDSQVTMMFWYRQQPGQSLTLIATANQGSEATYESGFVIDKFPISRPNLTFSTLTVSNMSPEDSSIYLCSVAFAGALSEAFFGQGTRLTVV.

On this clonotype itself: Relative to the germline gene, one junction end is altered; a read error may explain this. V and J are TRBV18 and TRBJ2-5, with TRBD1 identical over 10 bases. Germline CDR1 KGHSH, CDR2 LQKENI. CDR3 length: 15 amino acids. The CDR3 coding sequence is TGTCCCAGCTCAACCCGACAGGGGGCGCAGGAGACCCAGTACTTC. Translating it yields CPSSTRQGAQETQYF. Drawing the rest from reference TRBV18 and TRBJ2-5, the complete variable domain is NAGVMQNPRHLVRRRGQEARLRCSPMKGHSHVYWYRQLPEEGLKFMVYLQKENIIDESGMPKERFSAEFPKEGPSILRIQQVVRGDSAAYFCPSSTRQGAQETQYFGPGTRLLVL.

This chain links TRBV29-1 with TRBJ2-7, with TRBD2 as a possible D gene (5 bases). This CDR3 comprises 14 residues. Germline CDR1 SQVTM, CDR2 ANQGSEA. V lost 6 bases to trimming and J lost 0 bases, with 15 bases between them. This CDR3 is CSVGDQGGSYEQYF. The DNA for the CDR3 is TGCAGCGTCGGTGACCAAGGAGGCTCCTACGAGCAGTACTTC.

CDR3 nucleotide sequence: TGTGCCAGCAGCCAAGGGGGCTCAGTGGGAGGGCAGTACTTC. This translates into CASSQGGSVGGQYF. V and J are TRBV4-2 and TRBJ2-4, with TRBD2 matching over 7 bases. The CDR3 covers 14 residues. V was pared by 1 base and J by 13 bases, with 10 bases of the junction left unmatched. Germline V gives CDR1 LGHNA, CDR2 YNFKEQ.

The gene calls are TRBV4-1 and TRBJ2-7; D is perhaps TRBD1 (6 bases). The germline V gene encodes CDR1 MGHRA and CDR2 YSYEKL. Trimming took off 5 bases at V and 0 bases at J, with 14 bases between the two ends. The CDR3 has 15 amino acids. The CDR3 bases are TGCGCCAGCAGCTACAATACGGACAGCTCCTACGAGCAGTACTTC. This translates into CASSYNTDSSYEQYF.

The chain joins TRBV29-1 to TRBJ1-1; unclear D gene. Germline values: CDR1 SQVTM, CDR2 ANQGSEA. V was shortened by 6 bases and J by 2 bases, with 7 bases between the two germline ends. The CDR3 length is 11 residues. The CDR3 nucleotides read TGCAGCGTGAGGGATAACACTGAAGCTTTCTTT. This encodes CSVRDNTEAFF. The whole variable domain, remainder taken from reference TRBV29-1 and TRBJ1-1, is SAVISQKPSRDICQRGTSLTIQCQVDSQVTMMFWYRQQPGQSLTLIATANQGSEATYESGFVIDKFPISRPNLTFSTLTVSNMSPEDSSIYLCSVRDNTEAFFGQGTRLTVV.

This clonotype was picked up a small number of times. The chain links TRBV2 to TRBJ1-2, with D uncertain. This CDR3 region has 13 residues. Germline V gene sequence: CDR1 SNHLY, CDR2 FYNNEI. V dropped 5 bases and J dropped 0 bases, with 7 bases sitting between them. CDR3 loop: CASSKGPNYGYTF. CDR3 nucleotide sequence: TGTGCCAGCAGTAAGGGTCCTAACTATGGCTACACCTTC.

The rearrangement links TRBV6-5 to TRBJ2-1, with 13 bases identical to TRBD2. V dropped 6 bases and J dropped 8; count of bases not matched to a gene: 7. Germline loops: CDR1 MNHEY, CDR2 SVGAGI. The CDR3 consists of 15 residues. The CDR3 here is CASSPTSGGRYEQFF. For the CDR3, the DNA is TGTGCCAGCAGCCCGACTAGCGGGGGGCGCTATGAGCAGTTCTTC.